Below, one TCR beta chain is given with its context. Its antigen remains unknown. This record belongs to a study of OX40 agonist ivuxolimab in advanced cancers. Study summary: A diagnosis of hepatocellular carcinoma, melanoma, renal cell or head and neck cancer was present in dose-escalation patients. Prior therapy, whether anti-PD-1, anti-PD-L1 or anti-CTLA-4, was allowed, and 40% had some. Broader study findings: The work left the antigen specificity of expanded peripheral T cells undetermined.

Sampling times: baseline, cycle 4 day 1, cycle 7 day 1. The table came from immunoSEQ multiplex PCR; TCRdb's copy has only in-frame clones and leaves some out. The data contain 52,000 or so clones, 70% to 90% of them singletons. The receptor was derived from an adult with an advanced solid tumor such as melanoma, head and neck, liver or kidney cancer. The sequenced sample was CD4+ or CD8+ T cells sorted from blood, obtained in a trial of the OX40 agonist ivuxolimab.

CDR3 loop: CASSVWGNEQFF. The CDR3 DNA reads as TGTGCCAGCAGCGTATGGGGCAATGAGCAGTTCTTC. The J gene is TRBJ2-1, the V gene TRBV9; D is ambiguous. CDR3 length: 12 residues. With 1 base removed from V and 6 bases from J, the gap between germline ends came to 5 bases. Germline V gives CDR1 SGDLS, CDR2 YYNGEE.